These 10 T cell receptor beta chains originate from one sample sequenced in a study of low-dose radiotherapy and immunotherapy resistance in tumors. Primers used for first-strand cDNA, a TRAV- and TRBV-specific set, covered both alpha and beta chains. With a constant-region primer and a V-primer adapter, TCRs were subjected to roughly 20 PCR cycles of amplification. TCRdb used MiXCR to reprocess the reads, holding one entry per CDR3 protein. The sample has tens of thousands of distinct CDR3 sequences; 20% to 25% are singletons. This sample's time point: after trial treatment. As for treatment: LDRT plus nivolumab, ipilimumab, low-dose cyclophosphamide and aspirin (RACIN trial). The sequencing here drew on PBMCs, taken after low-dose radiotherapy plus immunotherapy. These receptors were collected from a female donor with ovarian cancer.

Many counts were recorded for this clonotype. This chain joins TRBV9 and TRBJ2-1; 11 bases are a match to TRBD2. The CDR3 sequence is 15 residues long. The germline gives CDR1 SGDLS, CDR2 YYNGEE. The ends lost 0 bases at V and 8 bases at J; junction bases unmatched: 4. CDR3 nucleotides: TGTGCCAGCAGCGTAGGGCTACTAGCGGGGGATGAGCAGTTCTTC. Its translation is CASSVGLLAGDEQFF.

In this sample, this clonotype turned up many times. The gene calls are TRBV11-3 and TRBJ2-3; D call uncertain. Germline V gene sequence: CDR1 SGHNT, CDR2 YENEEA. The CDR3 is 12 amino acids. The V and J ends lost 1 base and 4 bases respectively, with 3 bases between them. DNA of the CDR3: TGTGCCAGCAGCTTAGTCCCAGATACGCAGTATTTT. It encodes CASSLVPDTQYF.

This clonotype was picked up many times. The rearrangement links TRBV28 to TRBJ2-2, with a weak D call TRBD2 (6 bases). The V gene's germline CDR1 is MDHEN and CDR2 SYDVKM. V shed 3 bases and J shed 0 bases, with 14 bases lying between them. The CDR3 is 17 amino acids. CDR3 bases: TGTGCCAGCAGTTTGGGGGGTAGCAGATCGAACACCGGGGAGCTGTTTTTT. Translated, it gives CASSLGGSRSNTGELFF. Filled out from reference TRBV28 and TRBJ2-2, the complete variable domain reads DVKVTQSSRYLVKRTGEKVFLECVQDMDHENMFWYRQDPGLGLRLIYFSYDVKMKEKGDIPEGYSVSREKKERFSLILESASTNQTSMYLCASSLGGSRSNTGELFFGEGSRLTVL.

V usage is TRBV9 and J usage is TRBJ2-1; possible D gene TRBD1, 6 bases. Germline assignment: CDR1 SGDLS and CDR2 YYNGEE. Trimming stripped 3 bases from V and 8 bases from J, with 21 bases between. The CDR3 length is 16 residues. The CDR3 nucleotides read TGTGCCAGCAGCGGGCCAGGGGACCCCACTGTGGATGAGCAGTTCTTC. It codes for CASSGPGDPTVDEQFF.

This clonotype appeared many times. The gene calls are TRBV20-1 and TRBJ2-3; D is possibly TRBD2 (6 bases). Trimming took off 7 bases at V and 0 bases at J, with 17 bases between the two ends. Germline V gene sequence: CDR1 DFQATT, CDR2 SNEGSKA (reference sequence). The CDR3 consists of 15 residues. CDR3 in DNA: TGCAGTGTTAACCCCGGGACTTCTAGCACAGATACGCAGTATTTT. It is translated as CSVNPGTSSTDTQYF.

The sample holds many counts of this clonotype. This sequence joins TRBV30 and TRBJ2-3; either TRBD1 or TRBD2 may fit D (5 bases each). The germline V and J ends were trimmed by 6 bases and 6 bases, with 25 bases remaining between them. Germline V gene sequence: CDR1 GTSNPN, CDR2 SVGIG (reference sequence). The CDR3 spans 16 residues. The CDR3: CACQGQGGWVADTQYF. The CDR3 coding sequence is TGTGCCTGCCAAGGGCAGGGCGGTTGGGTAGCGGATACGCAGTATTTT.

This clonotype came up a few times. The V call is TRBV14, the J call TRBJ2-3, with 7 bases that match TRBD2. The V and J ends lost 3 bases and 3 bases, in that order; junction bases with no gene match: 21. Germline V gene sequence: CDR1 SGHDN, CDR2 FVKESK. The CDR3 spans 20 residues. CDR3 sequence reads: CASSQLGGVGAKPSTDTQYF. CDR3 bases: TGTGCCAGCAGCCAGCTGGGGGGGGTAGGGGCGAAGCCCTCGACAGATACGCAGTATTTT.

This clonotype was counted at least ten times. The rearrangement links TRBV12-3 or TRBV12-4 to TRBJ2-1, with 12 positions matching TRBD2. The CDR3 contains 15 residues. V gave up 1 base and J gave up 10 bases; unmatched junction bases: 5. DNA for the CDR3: TGTGCCAGCAGTTTAGATCTAGCGGGGGGGCACGAGCAGTTCTTC. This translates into CASSLDLAGGHEQFF.

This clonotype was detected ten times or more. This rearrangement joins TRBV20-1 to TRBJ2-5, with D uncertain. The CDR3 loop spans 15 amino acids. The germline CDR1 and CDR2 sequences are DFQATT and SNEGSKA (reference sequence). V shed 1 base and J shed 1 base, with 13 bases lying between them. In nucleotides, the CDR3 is TGCAGTGCTAGAGCGGCTAGAGAAAGCCAAGAGACCCAGTACTTC. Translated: CSARAARESQETQYF.

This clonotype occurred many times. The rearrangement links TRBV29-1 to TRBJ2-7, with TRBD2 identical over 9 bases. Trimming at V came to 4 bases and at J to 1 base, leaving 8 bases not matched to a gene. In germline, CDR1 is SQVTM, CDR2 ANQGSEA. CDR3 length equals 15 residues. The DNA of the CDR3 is TGCAGCGTTGGCTACCTAGCGGGAAAATCCTACGAGCAGTACTTC. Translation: CSVGYLAGKSYEQYF.